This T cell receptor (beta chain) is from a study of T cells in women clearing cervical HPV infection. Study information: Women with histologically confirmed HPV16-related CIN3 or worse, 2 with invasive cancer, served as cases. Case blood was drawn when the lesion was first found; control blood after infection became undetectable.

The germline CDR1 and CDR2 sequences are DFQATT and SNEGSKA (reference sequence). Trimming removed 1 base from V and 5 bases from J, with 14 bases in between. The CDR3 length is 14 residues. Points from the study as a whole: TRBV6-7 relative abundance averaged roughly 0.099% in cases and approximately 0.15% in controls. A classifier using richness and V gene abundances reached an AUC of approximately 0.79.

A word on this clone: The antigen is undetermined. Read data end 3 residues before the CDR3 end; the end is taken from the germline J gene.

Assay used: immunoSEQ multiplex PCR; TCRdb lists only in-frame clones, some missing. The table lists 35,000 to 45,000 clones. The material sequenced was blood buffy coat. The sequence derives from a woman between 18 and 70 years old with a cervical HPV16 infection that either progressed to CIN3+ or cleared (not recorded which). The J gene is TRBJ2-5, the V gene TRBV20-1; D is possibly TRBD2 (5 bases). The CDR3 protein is CSARVYGLAETQYF. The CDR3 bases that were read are TGCAGTGCTAGAGTTTATGGACTTGCCGAGACC.